This record concerns one TCR beta chain sequence. Per the original methods: Amplification with reference gene primers provided the estimates of nucleated cell counts. The data were produced by immunoSEQ multiplex PCR, yet TCRdb's version contains in-frame clones alone and is incomplete. Clonal size and the V and J genes are those of that table, whereas D and trimming came from the DNA. Of under 300,000 clones in the sample, around 90% were seen once. The germline V gene encodes CDR1 MGHRA and CDR2 YSYEKL. Trimming at V came to 3 bases and at J to 8 bases, leaving 11 bases not matched to a gene. This CDR3 is 15 amino acids long. These data belong to a study of blood T cell repertoires in COVID-19. Study summary: The study drew acute and convalescent COVID-19 samples from the United States, Italy and Spain. From T cells, B-cell-depleted T cells, or PBMCs came the material, which was cDNA or gDNA.

This chain joins TRBV4-1 and TRBJ2-7; 9 bases fit TRBD1. Input material: peripheral blood. The receptor was derived from a woman in her 70s with active or convalescent COVID-19. CDR3 in DNA: TGCGCCAGCAGCCAGGGGGGACAGGGTCGGTCTCAGCAGTACTTC. The encoded protein is CASSQGGQGRSQQYF.